One and the same sample provided the 23 T cell receptor beta chains below, sequenced in a study of cytomegalovirus exposure and HLA in healthy donors (dated by TCRdb to 2017 to 2019). Preparation of the library involved the immunoSEQ multiplex PCR assay. TCRdb's version of the immuneACCESS table is confined to in-frame rearrangements and falls short of the full clone set. An unresolved V gene accounts for under half of the shortfall where checked; the remainder is of unknown origin. This sample has fewer than 120,000 clones in its table, and around nine tenths of those were observed once. Approximately 1.9% of the sample comes from the top ten. What was sequenced was PBMCs. These receptors originate from a woman in her late teens or twenties in good health and CMV-seronegative.

The CDR3 loop reads CASSEGLGTTNTEAFF. In DNA form, the CDR3 reads TGTGCCAGCAGCGAGGGTTTAGGGACTACTAACACTGAAGCTTTCTTT. The V gene is TRBV28, the J gene TRBJ1-1; perhaps TRBD1 as D (5 bases). CDR3 length: 16 amino acids. Trimming stripped 6 bases from V and 2 bases from J, with 19 bases between. Germline CDR1 reads MDHEN; CDR2 reads SYDVKM.

The chain recombines TRBV7-3 with TRBJ2-5; TRBD1 might be the D (6 bases). Per germline, CDR1 SGHTA and CDR2 FQGTGA. The CDR3 spans 15 residues. V gave up 2 bases and J gave up 5 bases, with 15 bases separating them. The CDR3 sequence is CASSLGQGLGETQYF. For the CDR3, the DNA is TGTGCCAGCAGCTTAGGTCAGGGGCTAGGGGAGACCCAGTACTTC.

The chain employs TRBV6-1 and TRBJ1-5; tentative D call: TRBD1 (5 bases). Germline CDR1 and CDR2: MNHNS and SASEGT. This CDR3 has 14 amino acids. With 3 bases removed from V and 3 bases from J, the gap between germline ends came to 9 bases. CDR3 sequence (DNA): TGTGCCAGCAGTGATTCAGGGTTCAATCAGCCCCAGCATTTT. Protein: CASSDSGFNQPQHF.

The V gene is TRBV5-6, the J gene TRBJ1-1; a weak D match, TRBD1 (6 bases). The CDR3 length is 15 residues. V was shortened by 0 bases and J by 3 bases, with 12 bases between the two germline ends. CDR1 is SGHDT and CDR2 is YYEEEE in the germline V gene. The CDR3: CASSLGGRGDTEAFF. CDR3 in DNA: TGTGCCAGCAGCTTGGGGGGGCGAGGTGACACTGAAGCTTTCTTT.

In regard to this clone: Other DNA sequences within the sample encode an identical CDR3. The chain has TRBV6-5 and TRBJ1-6, with TRBD1 matching 7 bases. With V trimmed by 0 bases and J by 7 bases, 3 bases remained unmatched. The germline CDR1 and CDR2 sequences are MNHEY and SVGAGI. CDR3 size: 15 residues. CDR3 in DNA: TGTGCCAGCAGTTACTCGACAGGGAACAATTCACCCCTCCACTTT. Its protein product is CASSYSTGNNSPLHF.

V is TRBV7-9 and J is TRBJ1-3; D unclear. Trimming stripped 3 bases from V and 1 base from J, with 7 bases between. This CDR3 has 14 residues. The V gene's germline CDR1 is SEHNR and CDR2 FQNEAQ (reference sequence). CDR3 region: CASSLYQSGNTIYF. CDR3 bases: TGTGCCAGCAGCTTGTATCAGTCTGGAAACACCATATATTTT.

The chain uses TRBV27 and TRBJ2-5, with a weak D call TRBD1 (5 bases). Germline CDR1 is MNHEY and CDR2 is SMNVEV (reference sequence). Trimming removed 2 bases from V and 5 bases from J, with 9 bases in between. The CDR3 is 13 residues long. As DNA, the CDR3 is TGTGCCAGCAGTTTAATAGGACACGAGACCCAGTACTTC. Translation gives CASSLIGHETQYF.

This clone occurred once. The J gene is TRBJ1-3, the V gene TRBV19, with D perhaps matching TRBD1 (6 bases). Germline CDR1 reads LNHDA; CDR2 reads SQIVND (reference sequence). Trimming shortened V by 5 bases and J by 5 bases, and 13 bases separated the two germline ends. The CDR3 runs to 14 residues. The CDR3 DNA reads TGTGCCAGTAGTCTTGGGACAACTCGAAACACCATATATTTT. The encoded protein is CASSLGTTRNTIYF.

The chain recombines TRBV28 with TRBJ2-7; a possible D gene is TRBD1 (5 bases). Germline CDR1 is MDHEN and CDR2 is SYDVKM. Trimming removed 2 bases from V and 3 bases from J, with 5 bases in between. This CDR3 spans 12 amino acids. The CDR3 DNA sequence: TGTGCCAGCAGTTTACAGGGCTACGAGCAGTACTTC. Amino acid sequence: CASSLQGYEQYF.

This clone occurred a few times. The chain employs TRBV6-5 and TRBJ2-7; 7 nucleotides match TRBD2. The CDR3 runs to 12 residues. V was pared by 5 bases and J by 8 bases, with 6 bases of the junction left unmatched. Germline V lookup: CDR1 MNHEY, CDR2 SVGAGI. This CDR3 reads CASSPQRDQQYF. The CDR3 coding sequence is TGTGCCAGCAGTCCTCAGCGGGATCAGCAGTACTTC.

This chain links TRBV30 with TRBJ1-2; 8 nucleotides line up with TRBD1. The CDR3 consists of 16 residues. The V gene's germline CDR1 is GTSNPN and CDR2 SVGIG (reference sequence). V trimming: 2 bases; J trimming: 8 bases; junction bases outside the gene matches: 16. CDR3 sequence (DNA): TGTGCCTGGAGTCCTACAACCGGGACAGGATTCCGGGGCTACACCTTC. Protein sequence: CAWSPTTGTGFRGYTF. Drawing the rest from reference TRBV30 and TRBJ1-2, the complete variable domain is SQTIHQWPATLVQPVGSPLSLECTVEGTSNPNLYWYRQAAGRGLQLLFYSVGIGQISSEVPQNLSASRPQDRQFILSSKKLLLSDSGFYLCAWSPTTGTGFRGYTFGSGTRLTVV.

The chain employs TRBV5-1 and TRBJ1-4; a possible D gene is TRBD1 (5 bases). V lost 3 bases to trimming and J lost 8 bases, with 17 bases between them. Germline assignment: CDR1 SGHRS and CDR2 YFSETQ. The CDR3 consists of 15 residues. CDR3 DNA sequence: TGCGCCAGCAGCTGGGGGGACGGGAAGATGGAAAAACTGTTTTTT. The encoded protein is CASSWGDGKMEKLFF.

The V call is TRBV30, the J call TRBJ2-7, with 7 bases matching TRBD2. The CDR3 extends over 12 amino acids. Trimming took 7 bases from V and 3 from J; bases not matched to a gene: 6. Germline V lookup: CDR1 GTSNPN, CDR2 SVGIG (reference sequence). The CDR3 here is CASRSGVYEQYF. The CDR3 DNA is TGTGCCTCGAGGAGCGGGGTCTACGAGCAGTACTTC.

This chain links TRBV28 with TRBJ1-2; 8 bases match TRBD1. V dropped 7 bases and J dropped 6; count of bases not matched to a gene: 10. This CDR3 has 14 residues. CDR1 MDHEN and CDR2 SYDVKM come from the germline V gene. CDR3 protein: CASTWGQGADGYTF. In nucleotides, the CDR3 is TGTGCCAGCACATGGGGGCAGGGGGCGGATGGCTACACCTTC.

The gene calls are TRBV11-2 and TRBJ2-1; D not resolved. Trimming stripped 5 bases from V and 4 bases from J, with 9 bases between. CDR3 length: 13 residues. The germline CDR1 and CDR2 sequences are SGHAT and FQNNGV. The CDR3: CASSRLEYNEQFF. For the CDR3, the DNA is TGTGCCAGCAGCCGGTTGGAGTACAATGAGCAGTTCTTC.

This sequence joins TRBV21-1 and TRBJ1-1. TRBV21-1 is shown as a pseudogene. The CDR3 is 11 amino acids. The CDR3 sequence is CARGRNTEAFF. The CDR3 nucleotides are TGTGCCAGGGGGAGGAACACTGAAGCTTTCTTT.

The rearrangement joins TRBV9 to TRBJ1-1, with D possibly matching TRBD1 (6 bases). CDR1 is SGDLS, CDR2 YYNGEE, per germline. This CDR3 is built from 15 residues. Trimming left V 0 bases short and J 1 base short, with 10 bases between. CDR3 sequence reads: CASSVGGHQNTEAFF. The CDR3 nucleotides are TGTGCCAGCAGCGTAGGGGGACATCAGAACACTGAAGCTTTCTTT.

The chain links TRBV7-3 to TRBJ2-2, with 8 bases lining up with TRBD1. Trimming took 5 bases from V and 5 from J; bases not matched to a gene: 4. CDR1 and CDR2 from the germline V gene are SGHTA and FQGTGA. The length of the CDR3 is 14 residues. CDR3 sequence: CASSQGAGTGELFF. DNA for the CDR3: TGTGCCAGCAGCCAGGGGGCAGGGACCGGGGAGCTGTTTTTT.

This sequence joins TRBV25-1 and TRBJ1-2; 7 bases are a match to TRBD1. Germline trimming cut 6 bases from V and 2 bases from J; bases unmatched to any gene: 3. Germline lookup yields CDR1 MGHDK and CDR2 SYGVNS. The CDR3 runs 13 residues. DNA of the CDR3: TGTGCCAGCAGGGAACAGGGGAACTATGGCTACACCTTC. Residues: CASREQGNYGYTF.

The sample holds one count of this clone. The chain employs TRBV9 and TRBJ2-1; 7 bases fit TRBD2. V trimming: 0 bases; J trimming: 2 bases; junction bases outside the gene matches: 5. Germline lookup yields CDR1 SGDLS and CDR2 YYNGEE. This CDR3 spans 16 amino acids. The CDR3 DNA sequence: TGTGCCAGCAGCGTAGGCGGGGGAGGGCCCTACAATGAGCAGTTCTTC. It translates to CASSVGGGGPYNEQFF.

V and J are TRBV7-6 and TRBJ2-5; 11 bases map to TRBD1. V gave up 3 bases and J gave up 4 bases; unmatched junction bases: 7. Germline assignment: CDR1 SGHVS and CDR2 FNYEAQ. There are 16 residues in the CDR3. The DNA of the CDR3 is TGTGCCAGCAGCTTGGGACAGGGGGTTTCCGGAGAGACCCAGTACTTC. It codes for CASSLGQGVSGETQYF.

V and J are TRBV7-8 and TRBJ1-5; D is undetermined. Trimming took off 1 base at V and 4 bases at J, with 11 bases between the two ends. The CDR3 length is 15 residues. Germline assignment: CDR1 SGHVS and CDR2 FQNEAQ. The CDR3 DNA reads TGTGCCAGCAGCTTAGGTACATCCGATAATCAGCCCCAGCATTTT. Amino acids: CASSLGTSDNQPQHF.

The V gene is TRBV28, the J gene TRBJ2-3; 7 bases are a match to TRBD2. This CDR3 spans 13 amino acids. Per germline, CDR1 MDHEN and CDR2 SYDVKM. The V gene end was trimmed by 7 bases and the J gene end by 1 base; junction bases not matched to a gene: 2. CDR3 DNA: TGTGCCAGCACTGGGGGGGGCACAGATACGCAGTATTTT. It translates to CASTGGGTDTQYF.